The 3 T cell receptor beta chains listed next were all sequenced from one sample in a study of post-analysis software for immune sequencing data (dated by TCRdb to between 2014 and 2017). What the study reported, not specific to this receptor: Significantly higher frequencies in patients than in controls were found for roughly 5 TRBV segments, including TRBV5-6, TRBV5-1 and TRBV20-1.

These receptors have no identified antigens. The library was obtained by PCR. The sequencing machine was an Illumina HiSeq 2500. Unique molecular identifiers were incorporated into TCR beta cDNA libraries to reduce PCR and sequencing biases. The public reads were reprocessed in TCRdb via fastp at Q25 and MiXCR, keeping in-frame beta chains. Rows matching on CDR3 protein sequence are summarized as one entry with the most common DNA and genes. The table for this sample lists roughly 670,000 distinct CDR3 sequences; more than 50% of them were counted only once. The ten largest clonotypes hold about 11% of the sample. Material: blood. Source of these receptors: a girl aged 2 to 9 with multiple sclerosis.

The V and J genes are TRBV20-1 and TRBJ2-5; 7 bases are shared with TRBD1. The CDR3 consists of 13 residues. Germline trimming cut 3 bases from V and 5 bases from J; bases unmatched to any gene: 6. Germline assignment: CDR1 DFQATT and CDR2 SNEGSKA (reference sequence). The CDR3 nucleotides are TGCAGTGCTAGTGACAGGGTCAGGGAGACCCAGTACTTC. Translated: CSASDRVRETQYF.

The V gene is TRBV5-5, the J gene TRBJ1-2; D gene uncertain. Germline V CDR1 and CDR2: SGHKS, YYEKEE (reference sequence). The CDR3 consists of 17 residues. Trimming cost V 9 bases and J 0 bases, with 24 bases left between them. This chain's CDR3 is CATPLPYVEGANYGYTF. The CDR3 nucleotides read TGTGCCACCCCACTCCCCTATGTGGAGGGAGCTAACTATGGCTACACCTTC.

This clonotype was seen more than once but under ten times. V and J are TRBV27 and TRBJ2-1, with TRBD1 matching 11 bases. Per the germline V gene, CDR1 is MNHEY and CDR2 is SMNVEV (reference sequence). The CDR3 runs 16 residues. Trimming cost V 1 base and J 7 bases; bases outside gene matches: 6. CDR3 amino acids: CASSLWTGGVGNEQFF. The CDR3 nucleotides are TGTGCCAGCAGTTTATGGACAGGGGGCGTAGGGAATGAGCAGTTCTTC.